One sample yielded the 17 T cell receptor beta chains listed below, sequenced in a study of T cell changes during pregnancy in multiple sclerosis. Generated by immunoSEQ multiplex PCR, the TCRdb table keeps only in-frame clones and is missing some. The table lists 39,000 or so clones, about nine tenths of them singletons, with more than 0.3% in the top ten. Specimen: CD4+ T cells from peripheral blood mononuclear cells, collected after pregnancy. The receptor source for this set is a female donor in good health, enrolled as a control in a pregnancy study.

CDR3 sequence: CASRGQNQPQHF. The CDR3 bases are TGTGCCAGCAGGGGACAGAATCAGCCCCAGCATTTT. This sequence joins TRBV19 and TRBJ1-5, with TRBD1 matching over 7 bases. Germline-derived CDR1 and CDR2 are LNHDA and SQIVND (reference sequence). The CDR3 runs 12 residues. J gave up 4 bases and V 9 bases, and 3 bases lay outside the gene matches.

This clone was recorded only once. V usage is TRBV6-4 and J usage is TRBJ2-3, with TRBD2 matching over 15 bases. Germline loops: CDR1 MRHNA, CDR2 SNTAGT. V was pared by 5 bases and J by 0 bases, with 9 bases of the junction left unmatched. This CDR3 contains 19 residues. The CDR3 DNA reads as TGTGCCAGCAGTTCTACCGGGACTAGCGGGAGGATTAGCACAGATACGCAGTATTTT. It yields the protein CASSSTGTSGRISTDTQYF.

The chain links TRBV29-1 to TRBJ2-5; 7 bases fit TRBD1. The germline V gene encodes CDR1 SQVTM and CDR2 ANQGSEA. J gave up 2 bases and V 2 bases, and 11 bases lay outside the gene matches. This CDR3 is 16 amino acids long. The CDR3 spells CSVEYVTGELQETQYF. In nucleotides, the CDR3 is TGCAGCGTTGAATATGTTACAGGGGAATTACAAGAGACCCAGTACTTC.

The chain recombines TRBV19 with TRBJ1-3; 9 nucleotides agree with TRBD1. The V gene end was trimmed by 4 bases and the J gene end by 0 bases; junction bases not matched to a gene: 4. This CDR3 contains 16 residues. Germline-derived CDR1 and CDR2 are LNHDA and SQIVND (reference sequence). The CDR3 nucleotides read TGTGCCAGTAGTACGACAGGGGGTCTCTCTGGAAACACCATATATTTT. It specifies CASSTTGGLSGNTIYF.

This rearrangement joins TRBV19 to TRBJ1-2; 7 bases fit TRBD1. The CDR3 is made up of 14 amino acids. Germline CDR1 reads LNHDA; CDR2 reads SQIVND (reference sequence). V gave up 4 bases and J gave up 4 bases; unmatched junction bases: 6. CDR3 bases: TGTGCCAGTAGTACCGGACAGGCAGCCTATGGCTACACCTTC. This translates into CASSTGQAAYGYTF.

The chain has TRBV2 and TRBJ1-1; 7 bases align to TRBD1. The CDR3 runs 13 residues. The J segment lost 8 bases and the V segment lost 9 bases, leaving 12 bases of the junction unmatched. The germline CDR1 and CDR2 sequences are SNHLY and FYNNEI. The CDR3 DNA reads as TGTGCCAGTCAGGAGGGACAGACGAGAGAAGCTTTCTTT. This sequence encodes CASQEGQTREAFF.

Regarding this clone: This CDR3 is also generated by other DNA sequences in the sample. The V gene is TRBV7-2, the J gene TRBJ2-2, with D tentatively TRBD1 (5 bases). CDR1 is SGHTA and CDR2 is FQGNSA in the germline V gene. This CDR3 region has 14 residues. Between the trimmed V and J ends, which lost 1 base and 3 bases, there was a span of 6 bases. CDR3 protein: CASSLGGYTGELFF. The CDR3 DNA follows: TGTGCCAGCAGCTTAGGGGGCTACACCGGGGAGCTGTTTTTT. The full variable domain, completed using reference TRBV7-2 and TRBJ2-2, is GAGVSQSPSNKVTEKGKDVELRCDPISGHTALYWYRQSLGQGLEFLIYFQGNSAPDKSGLPSDRFSAERTGGSVSTLTIQRTQQEDSAVYLCASSLGGYTGELFFGEGSRLTVL.

This clone came up once. The V call is TRBV10-3, the J call TRBJ2-7, with TRBD2 matching 9 bases. CDR3 length equals 14 residues. The J segment lost 6 bases and the V segment lost 10 bases, leaving 13 bases of the junction unmatched. Germline CDR1 ENHRY, CDR2 SYGVKD. The CDR3 DNA reads TGTGCCAGCCACGCCGGGACTAGCACCTTCGAGCAGTACTTC. Protein product: CASHAGTSTFEQYF.

The chain links TRBV6-5 to TRBJ1-1; D might be TRBD1 (6 bases). This CDR3 has 14 amino acids. Germline lookup yields CDR1 MNHEY and CDR2 SVGAGI. Between the trimmed V and J ends, which lost 2 bases and 6 bases, there was a span of 13 bases. The CDR3 protein is CASSYGRGASEAFF. CDR3 nucleotide sequence: TGTGCCAGCAGTTACGGCAGGGGTGCCTCTGAAGCTTTCTTT.

This chain joins TRBV5-1 and TRBJ1-1, with 9 nucleotides matching TRBD1. The junction had 12 bases not matched to a gene; V was cut back by 4 bases and J by 5 bases. This CDR3 region has 16 residues. CDR1 is SGHRS, CDR2 YFSETQ, per germline. Here the CDR3 DNA reads TGCGCCAGCAGCGCGGGGACAGGGTTGAAATTTACTGAAGCTTTCTTT. Protein sequence: CASSAGTGLKFTEAFF.

The genes are TRBV7-2 and TRBJ2-3; D is ambiguous. Germline V gene sequence: CDR1 SGHTA, CDR2 FQGNSA. V gave up 1 base and J gave up 4 bases, with 6 bases separating them. The CDR3 is made up of 13 amino acids. The CDR3 DNA reads as TGTGCCAGCAGCTTAGTAATTGCAGATACGCAGTATTTT. Amino acids: CASSLVIADTQYF. The full variable domain, its missing parts supplied by reference TRBV7-2 and TRBJ2-3, is GAGVSQSPSNKVTEKGKDVELRCDPISGHTALYWYRQSLGQGLEFLIYFQGNSAPDKSGLPSDRFSAERTGGSVSTLTIQRTQQEDSAVYLCASSLVIADTQYFGPGTRLTVL.

J is TRBJ2-2 and V is TRBV29-1; 9 nucleotides agree with TRBD1. Germline assignment: CDR1 SQVTM and CDR2 ANQGSEA. The trim removed 5 bases at V and 1 base at J, leaving 5 bases unmatched. The CDR3 covers 15 residues. The CDR3 DNA reads as TGCAGCGTTTCCGGGACAGGGCTGAACACCGGGGAGCTGTTTTTT. This sequence encodes CSVSGTGLNTGELFF.

The CDR3, as DNA: TGTGCCTGGAGTAAAAGCGGGAGTGGCGAGCAGTTCTTC. Its translation: CAWSKSGSGEQFF. The V gene is TRBV30, the J gene TRBJ2-1, with 8 bases matching TRBD2. This CDR3 is built from 13 residues. The V and J ends lost 2 bases and 10 bases, in that order; junction bases with no gene match: 7. Germline V lookup: CDR1 GTSNPN, CDR2 SVGIG (reference sequence).

The chain joins TRBV4-3 to TRBJ1-2, with D perhaps TRBD1 (5 bases). Germline loops: CDR1 LGHNA, CDR2 YSLEER. The V end was cut by 0 bases, the J end by 2 bases, with 13 bases between. The CDR3 length is 16 residues. The CDR3 bases are TGCGCCAGCAGCCAAGATGTCGGGGGGTACAACTATGGCTACACCTTC. Its protein is CASSQDVGGYNYGYTF.

The gene calls are TRBV5-1 and TRBJ1-2; 8 bases agree with TRBD1. This CDR3 has 16 residues. CDR1 and CDR2 (germline): SGHRS, YFSETQ. With 0 bases clipped from V and 6 bases from J, the junction kept 10 bases outside the gene matches. For the CDR3, the DNA is TGCGCCAGCAGCTTGGAAGGGACAGGAGGTTCGCATGGCTACACCTTC. This translates into CASSLEGTGGSHGYTF.

The V and J genes are TRBV25-1 and TRBJ2-5, with 13 bases fitting TRBD2. The junction had 5 bases not matched to a gene; V was cut back by 1 base and J by 3 bases. CDR3 length equals 17 residues. The germline CDR1 and CDR2 sequences are MGHDK and SYGVNS. CDR3 in amino acids: CASSELGTSGEKETQYF. The CDR3 coding sequence is TGTGCCAGCAGTGAATTAGGGACTAGCGGGGAGAAAGAGACCCAGTACTTC.

The chain has TRBV18 and TRBJ1-1; D unclear. The germline V gene has CDR1 KGHSH and CDR2 LQKENI. The CDR3 is made up of 15 amino acids. Trimming stripped 3 bases from V and 3 bases from J, with 14 bases between. The CDR3 bases are TGTGCCAGCTCACCTTTGAGCGCGAGGGACACTGAAGCTTTCTTT. Amino acid sequence: CASSPLSARDTEAFF.